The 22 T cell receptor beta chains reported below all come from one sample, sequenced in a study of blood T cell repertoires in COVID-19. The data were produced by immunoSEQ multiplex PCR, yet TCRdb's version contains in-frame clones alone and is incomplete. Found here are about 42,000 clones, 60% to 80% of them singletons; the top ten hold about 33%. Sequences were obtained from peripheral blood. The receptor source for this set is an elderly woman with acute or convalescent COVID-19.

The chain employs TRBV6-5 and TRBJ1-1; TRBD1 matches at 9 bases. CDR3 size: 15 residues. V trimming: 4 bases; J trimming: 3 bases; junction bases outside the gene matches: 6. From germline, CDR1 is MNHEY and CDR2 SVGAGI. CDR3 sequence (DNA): TGTGCCAGCAGTTTCTCCCGGACAGGGGACACTGAAGCTTTCTTT. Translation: CASSFSRTGDTEAFF.

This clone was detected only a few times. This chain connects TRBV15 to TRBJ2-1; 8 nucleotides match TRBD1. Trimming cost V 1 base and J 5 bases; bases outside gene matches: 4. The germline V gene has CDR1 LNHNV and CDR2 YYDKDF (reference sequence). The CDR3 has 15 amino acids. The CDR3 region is CATSRVRTGNNEQFF. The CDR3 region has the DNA TGTGCCACCAGCAGAGTAAGGACAGGGAACAATGAGCAGTTCTTC.

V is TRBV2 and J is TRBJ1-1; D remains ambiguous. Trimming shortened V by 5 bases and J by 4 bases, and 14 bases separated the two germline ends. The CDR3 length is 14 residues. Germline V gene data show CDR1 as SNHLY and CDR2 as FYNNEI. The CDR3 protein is CASSPEGVGTEAFF. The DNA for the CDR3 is TGTGCCAGCAGTCCGGAGGGAGTGGGCACTGAAGCTTTCTTT.

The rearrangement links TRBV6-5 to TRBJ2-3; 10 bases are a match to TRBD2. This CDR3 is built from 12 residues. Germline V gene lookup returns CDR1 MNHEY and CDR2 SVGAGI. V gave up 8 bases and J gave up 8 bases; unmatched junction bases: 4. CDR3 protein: CASGTSAGTQYF. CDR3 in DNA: TGTGCCAGCGGGACTAGCGCCGGTACGCAGTATTTT.

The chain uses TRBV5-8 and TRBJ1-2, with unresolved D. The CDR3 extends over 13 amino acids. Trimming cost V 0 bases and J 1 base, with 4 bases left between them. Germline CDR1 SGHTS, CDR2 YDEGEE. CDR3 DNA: TGTGCCAGCAGCTTGGGAGTTAACTATGGCTACACCTTC. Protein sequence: CASSLGVNYGYTF.

The CDR3 DNA follows: TGCGCCAGCAGGGGGGACAGGGGTGGTGAAAAACTGTTTTTT. Protein sequence: CASRGDRGGEKLFF. This sequence joins TRBV5-1 and TRBJ1-4, with 10 bases matching TRBD1. J gave up 7 bases and V 5 bases, and 5 bases lay outside the gene matches. Germline V CDR1 and CDR2: SGHRS, YFSETQ. The CDR3 runs to 14 residues.

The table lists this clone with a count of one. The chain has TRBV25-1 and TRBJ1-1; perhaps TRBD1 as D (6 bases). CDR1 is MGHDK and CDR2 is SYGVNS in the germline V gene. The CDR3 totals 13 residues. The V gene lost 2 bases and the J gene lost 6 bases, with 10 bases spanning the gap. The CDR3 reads CASSEGGWAEAFF. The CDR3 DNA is TGTGCCAGCAGTGAAGGGGGCTGGGCTGAAGCTTTCTTT.

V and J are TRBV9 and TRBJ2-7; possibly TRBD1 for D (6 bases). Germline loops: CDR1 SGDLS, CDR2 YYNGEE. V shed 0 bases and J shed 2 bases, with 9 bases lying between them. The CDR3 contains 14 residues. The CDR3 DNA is TGTGCCAGCAGCGTAGGGACAGTAGCCTACGAGCAGTACTTC. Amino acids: CASSVGTVAYEQYF.

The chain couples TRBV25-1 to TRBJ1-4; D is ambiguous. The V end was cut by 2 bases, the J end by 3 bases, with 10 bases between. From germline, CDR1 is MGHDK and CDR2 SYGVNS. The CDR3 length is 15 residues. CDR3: CASSEEGRPNEKLFF. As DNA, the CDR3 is TGTGCCAGCAGTGAAGAGGGCAGACCTAATGAAAAACTGTTTTTT. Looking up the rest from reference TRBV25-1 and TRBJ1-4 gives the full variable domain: EADIYQTPRYLVIGTGKKITLECSQTMGHDKMYWYQQDPGMELHLIHYSYGVNSTEKGDLSSESTVSRIRTEHFPLTLESARPSHTSQYLCASSEEGRPNEKLFFGSGTQLSVL.

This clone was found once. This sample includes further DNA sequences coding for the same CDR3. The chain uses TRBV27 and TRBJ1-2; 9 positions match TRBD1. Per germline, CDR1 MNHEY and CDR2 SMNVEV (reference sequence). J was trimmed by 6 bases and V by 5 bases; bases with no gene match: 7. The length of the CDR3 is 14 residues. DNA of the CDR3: TGTGCCAGCAGTCCCCAGGGACAGGGAAATGGCTACACCTTC. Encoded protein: CASSPQGQGNGYTF.

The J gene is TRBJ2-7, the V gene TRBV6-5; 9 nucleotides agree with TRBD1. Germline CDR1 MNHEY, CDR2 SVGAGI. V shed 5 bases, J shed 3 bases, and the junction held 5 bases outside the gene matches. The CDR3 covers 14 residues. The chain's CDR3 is CASSLRDRVYEQYF. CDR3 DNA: TGTGCCAGCAGTCTCCGGGACAGGGTCTACGAGCAGTACTTC.

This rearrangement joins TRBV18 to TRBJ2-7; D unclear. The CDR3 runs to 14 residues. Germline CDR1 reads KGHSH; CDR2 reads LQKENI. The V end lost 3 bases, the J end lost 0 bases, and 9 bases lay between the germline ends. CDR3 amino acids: CASSPWSSSYEQYF. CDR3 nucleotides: TGTGCCAGCTCACCTTGGAGCAGCTCCTACGAGCAGTACTTC.

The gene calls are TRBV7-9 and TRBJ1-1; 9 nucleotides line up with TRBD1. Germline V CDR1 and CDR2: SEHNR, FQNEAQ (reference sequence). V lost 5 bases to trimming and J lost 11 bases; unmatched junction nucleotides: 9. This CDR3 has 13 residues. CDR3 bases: TGTGCCAGCAGCCCCGGACAGGGGACCAGGGCTTTCTTT. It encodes CASSPGQGTRAFF.

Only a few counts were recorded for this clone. Here the CDR3 DNA reads TGTGCCACCAGTGCGGGAGGGCCCCCAGAGACCCAGTACTTC. It is translated as CATSAGGPPETQYF. The gene calls are TRBV24-1 and TRBJ2-5; TRBD2 agrees at 8 bases. The germline V gene encodes CDR1 KGHDR and CDR2 SFDVKD. The length of the CDR3 is 14 residues. Unmatched junction bases numbered 5, after V lost 5 bases and J lost 4 bases.

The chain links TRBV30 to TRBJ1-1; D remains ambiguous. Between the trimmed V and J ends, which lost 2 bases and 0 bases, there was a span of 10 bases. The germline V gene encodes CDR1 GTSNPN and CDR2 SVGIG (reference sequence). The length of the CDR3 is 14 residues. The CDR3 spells CAWSKTGMNTEAFF. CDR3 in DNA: TGTGCCTGGAGTAAGACGGGGATGAACACTGAAGCTTTCTTT.

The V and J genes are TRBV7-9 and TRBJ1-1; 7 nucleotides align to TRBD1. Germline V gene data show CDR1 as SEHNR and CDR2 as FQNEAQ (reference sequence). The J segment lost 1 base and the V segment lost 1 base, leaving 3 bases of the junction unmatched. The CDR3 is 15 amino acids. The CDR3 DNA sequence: TGTGCCAGCAGCTTAGGCCACAGGGGGAACACTGAAGCTTTCTTT. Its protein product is CASSLGHRGNTEAFF.

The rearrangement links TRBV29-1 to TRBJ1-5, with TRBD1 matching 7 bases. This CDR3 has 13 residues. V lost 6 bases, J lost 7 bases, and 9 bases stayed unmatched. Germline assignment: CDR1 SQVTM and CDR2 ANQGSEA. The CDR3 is CSVAQGLSQPQHF. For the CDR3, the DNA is TGCAGCGTGGCACAGGGGTTGTCGCAGCCCCAGCATTTT.

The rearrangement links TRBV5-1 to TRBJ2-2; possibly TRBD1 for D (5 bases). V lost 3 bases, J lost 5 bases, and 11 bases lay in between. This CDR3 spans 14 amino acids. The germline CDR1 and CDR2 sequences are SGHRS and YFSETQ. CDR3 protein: CASSSGAVTGELFF. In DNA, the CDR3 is TGCGCCAGCAGCTCTGGGGCCGTGACCGGGGAGCTGTTTTTT.

The CDR3 sequence: CASSVRAGGVSDTQYF. CDR3 nucleotides: TGTGCCAGCAGTGTTCGAGCGGGAGGGGTCTCAGATACGCAGTATTTT. The rearrangement joins TRBV25-1 to TRBJ2-3, with 10 nucleotides matching TRBD2. V gave up 4 bases and J gave up 4 bases; unmatched junction bases: 8. CDR3 length: 16 amino acids. Germline CDR1 MGHDK, CDR2 SYGVNS.

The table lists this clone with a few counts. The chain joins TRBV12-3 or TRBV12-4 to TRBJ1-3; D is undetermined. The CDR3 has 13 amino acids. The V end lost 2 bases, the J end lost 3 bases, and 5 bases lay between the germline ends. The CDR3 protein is CASSLSLGNTIYF. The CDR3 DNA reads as TGTGCCAGCAGTTTAAGCCTTGGAAACACCATATATTTT.

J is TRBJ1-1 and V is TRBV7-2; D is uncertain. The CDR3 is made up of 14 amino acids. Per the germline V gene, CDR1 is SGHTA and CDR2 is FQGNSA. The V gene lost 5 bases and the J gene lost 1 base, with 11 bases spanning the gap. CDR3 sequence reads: CASSTVAGNTEAFF. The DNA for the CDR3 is TGTGCCAGCAGCACGGTAGCCGGGAACACTGAAGCTTTCTTT. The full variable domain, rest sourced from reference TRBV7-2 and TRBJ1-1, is GAGVSQSPSNKVTEKGKDVELRCDPISGHTALYWYRQSLGQGLEFLIYFQGNSAPDKSGLPSDRFSAERTGGSVSTLTIQRTQQEDSAVYLCASSTVAGNTEAFFGQGTRLTVV.

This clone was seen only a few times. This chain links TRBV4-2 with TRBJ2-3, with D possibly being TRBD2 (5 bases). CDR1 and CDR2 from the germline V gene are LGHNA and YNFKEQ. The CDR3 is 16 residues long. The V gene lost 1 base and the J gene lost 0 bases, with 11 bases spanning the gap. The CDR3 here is CASSQGPGVSTDTQYF. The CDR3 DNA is TGTGCCAGCAGCCAAGGGCCCGGGGTCAGCACAGATACGCAGTATTTT.